This T cell receptor beta chain derives from a study of T-cell reconstitution after alpha-beta-depleted transplantation in children (dated by TCRdb to the mid-2010s). Background for the entire study: T-cell immune reconstitution after TCRalphabeta/CD19-depleted allogeneic hematopoietic cell transplantation in children was quantitatively tracked in the study by means of TCR repertoire profiling. What the study reported, not specific to this receptor: About two months after transplant, the apparently early recovery of alphabetaT-cell counts reportedly depended on just several hundred clones that had expanded rapidly and came from non-depleted graft cells. In some patients, the high TCRbeta diversity seen at day 60 was put down to recipient T cells and intrathymic progenitors that had survived conditioning. Over the following months the frequencies of hyperexpanded clones went down, and after one year T-cell counts and TCRbeta diversity were mostly credited to newly produced T cells.

The CDR3 has 11 amino acids, counting the end cysteine and phenylalanine. The kept DNA is CDR3 alone, 33 bases in frame from the first base. The CDR1 and CDR2 encoded by the germline V gene are SQVTM and ANQGSEA. After removal of 6 bases from V and 8 bases from J, the junction retains 6 bases not matched to a gene. The library was built by means of PCR. The instrument given in TCRdb is Illumina HiSeq 2500. TCR libraries were prepared with molecular barcoding, using unique molecular identifiers to normalize TCRbeta repertoire quantification. TCRdb reprocessed the public reads (quality trimming at Q25 with fastp, clone calling with MiXCR) and kept in-frame beta chains. Merged by CDR3 protein, the rows form single entries marked with the most common genes and DNA. This sample has approximately 650,000 distinct CDR3 sequences in its table, and about 12% of those were observed once. The top ten hold 0.79% of the sample.

The label giving this sample's treatment or condition can be read as: allogeneic hematopoietic cell transplantation with graft depleted of TCRalphabeta T cells and CD19 B cells. TCRalphabeta/CD19-depleted allogeneic hematopoietic cell grafts were given to the transplant recipients, all of whom were children. With respect to this clonotype: Its binding antigen is unknown. It has no much larger one-base neighbor in the sample; base qualities were not kept.

This receptor was taken from a girl aged 2-10 years with congenital amegakaryocytic thrombocytopenia, due to receive a stem cell transplant. The sequences come from PBMCs, collected before TCRalphabeta/CD19-depleted stem cell transplant. The chain uses TRBV29-1 and TRBJ1-2, with 7 bases aligning to TRBD1. The sequenced DNA: TGCAGCGTGATGACAGGGTCGGGCTACACCTTC. Its coded protein is CSVMTGSGYTF.